Each of the 24 T cell receptor beta chains below was sequenced from the same sample in a study of cytotoxic CD8 clonotypes in ibrutinib-treated CLL. Assay used: immunoSEQ multiplex PCR; TCRdb lists only in-frame clones, some missing. This table has 200,000 to 250,000 clones, about 75% appearing once. This material consisted of PBMCs, taken after 12 months of ibrutinib treatment. The receptors derive from a human donor with chronic lymphocytic leukemia.

This sequence joins TRBV2 and TRBJ1-2; D is undetermined. Between the trimmed V and J ends, which lost 3 bases and 3 bases, there was a span of 8 bases. There are 13 residues in the CDR3. Germline V gene data show CDR1 as SNHLY and CDR2 as FYNNEI. DNA of the CDR3: TGTGCCAGCAGTGACAGGAGCGACTATGGCTACACCTTC. Amino acids: CASSDRSDYGYTF.

This chain uses TRBV23-1 with TRBJ1-1, with 7 bases fitting TRBD1. TRBV23-1 falls under the ORF class, with uncertain function. V gave up 2 bases and J gave up 0 bases; unmatched junction bases: 9. This CDR3 has 17 amino acids. The CDR3 reads CASSQNRAGGVNTEAFF. In nucleotides, the CDR3 is TGCGCCAGCAGTCAAAATAGGGCAGGGGGAGTGAACACTGAAGCTTTCTTT.

The chain joins TRBV20-1 to TRBJ2-5, with TRBD2 as a possible D gene (6 bases). Trimming took 1 base from V and 10 from J, leaving 10 bases between them. Germline CDR1 and CDR2: DFQATT and SNEGSKA (reference sequence). There are 11 residues in the CDR3. CDR3 protein: CSARAKGGQYF. The CDR3 DNA is TGCAGTGCTAGAGCCAAGGGAGGCCAGTACTTC.

This chain uses TRBV5-1 with TRBJ1-1; D uncertain. Germline loops: CDR1 SGHRS, CDR2 YFSETQ. The CDR3 spans 15 residues. Trimming removed 3 bases at V and 1 base at J, with 13 bases between. This chain's CDR3 is CASSSQQGPNTEAFF. CDR3 nucleotides: TGCGCCAGCAGCTCTCAACAAGGCCCGAACACTGAAGCTTTCTTT.

The chain recombines TRBV4-1 with TRBJ2-1; 11 bases line up with TRBD2. Germline values: CDR1 MGHRA, CDR2 YSYEKL. The junction had 11 bases not matched to a gene; V was cut back by 4 bases and J by 0 bases. This CDR3 is built from 19 residues. CDR3 DNA sequence: TGCGCCAGCAGCCGAACCGGGACTAGCGGATCCGGCTCCTACAATGAGCAGTTCTTC. Protein product: CASSRTGTSGSGSYNEQFF.

The chain uses TRBV5-1 and TRBJ1-4; D unresolved. V was clipped by 2 bases and J by 3 bases, with 8 bases between them. The CDR3 contains 14 residues. The V gene's germline CDR1 is SGHRS and CDR2 YFSETQ. The chain's CDR3 is CASSFGDSNEKLFF. In nucleotides, the CDR3 is TGCGCCAGCAGCTTCGGTGACTCTAATGAAAAACTGTTTTTT.

There are a few counts of this clone. The chain recombines TRBV2 with TRBJ1-2; 8 nucleotides agree with TRBD1. The CDR3 runs 14 residues. Losses at the gene ends were 6 bases for V and 4 bases for J; bases not matched to a gene: 7. CDR1 and CDR2 from the germline V gene are SNHLY and FYNNEI. This CDR3 reads CASRDRGGGYGYTF. The CDR3 nucleotides read TGTGCCAGCAGAGACAGGGGCGGCGGCTATGGCTACACCTTC.

The rearrangement links TRBV5-1 to TRBJ2-7; tentatively, D is TRBD1 or TRBD2 (5 bases each). Germline values: CDR1 SGHRS, CDR2 YFSETQ. V lost 4 bases and J lost 4, with 21 bases in between. This CDR3 comprises 16 residues. CDR3 bases: TGCGCCAGCAGCCCGGAGGCGAGCAGGGCAGGGTACGAGCAGTACTTC. Translation: CASSPEASRAGYEQYF.

The chain uses TRBV10-3 and TRBJ2-3; D is unresolved. The CDR3 runs to 13 residues. Deletions cut 3 bases from V and 0 bases from J, with 4 bases between. Germline CDR1 ENHRY, CDR2 SYGVKD. DNA for the CDR3: TGTGCCATCAGTGAACTGAGCACAGATACGCAGTATTTT. It codes for CAISELSTDTQYF.

Here the CDR3 DNA reads TGCGCCAGCAGCTTGGAGGGCAGGGTGGCAGCATGGGGTGAAAAACTGTTTTTT. Translating it yields CASSLEGRVAAWGEKLFF. This rearrangement joins TRBV5-1 to TRBJ1-4; perhaps TRBD1 as D (5 bases). V was pared by 0 bases and J by 7 bases, with 22 bases between. CDR3 length: 18 residues. The V gene's germline CDR1 is SGHRS and CDR2 YFSETQ.

V is TRBV27 and J is TRBJ2-5; 8 nucleotides align to TRBD2. This CDR3 has 14 amino acids. Germline-derived CDR1 and CDR2 are MNHEY and SMNVEV (reference sequence). V lost 7 bases and J lost 6; bases outside the gene matches: 10. The CDR3 is CASTPQPGGKTQYF. In DNA, the CDR3 is TGTGCCAGCACCCCCCAGCCGGGGGGGAAGACCCAGTACTTC.

This clone came up a few times. The chain links TRBV27 to TRBJ2-7; no clear D. Trimming took 3 bases from V and 6 from J, leaving 6 bases between them. Germline CDR1 and CDR2: MNHEY and SMNVEV (reference sequence). This CDR3 is built from 11 residues. As DNA, the CDR3 is TGTGCCAGCAGTTTGAATGGCGAGCAGTACTTC. Encoded protein: CASSLNGEQYF.

The rearrangement uses TRBV9 and TRBJ1-1, with no clear D. V lost 4 bases and J lost 1, with 26 bases in between. CDR1 SGDLS and CDR2 YYNGEE come from the germline V gene. CDR3 length: 19 amino acids. The CDR3 region has the DNA TGTGCCAGCAGCCCATCGACGGGTTGGACCCTCGCAGGGAACACTGAAGCTTTCTTT. Translated: CASSPSTGWTLAGNTEAFF.

The chain uses TRBV28 and TRBJ1-2, with TRBD1 identical over 8 bases. Germline V gene lookup returns CDR1 MDHEN and CDR2 SYDVKM. V trimming: 4 bases; J trimming: 2 bases; junction bases outside the gene matches: 6. CDR3 size: 15 residues. The CDR3 protein is CASSSHGQGNYGYTF. CDR3 in DNA: TGTGCCAGCAGTTCACACGGACAGGGAAACTATGGCTACACCTTC.

V gene TRBV30 combines with J gene TRBJ2-7; D might be TRBD2 (6 bases). The CDR3 runs 14 residues. Germline CDR1 reads GTSNPN; CDR2 reads SVGIG (reference sequence). The V end lost 3 bases, the J end lost 3 bases, and 15 bases lay between the germline ends. The CDR3 DNA follows: TGTGCCTGGAGGGCTTCGGGACTCCACTACGAGCAGTACTTC. Residues: CAWRASGLHYEQYF.

V gene TRBV10-3 combines with J gene TRBJ1-5; D ambiguous. Trimming shortened V by 4 bases and J by 6 bases, and 10 bases separated the two germline ends. Germline V gives CDR1 ENHRY, CDR2 SYGVKD. CDR3 length: 13 amino acids. The CDR3 region is CAISVEFRQPQHF. The CDR3 DNA reads TGTGCCATCAGTGTCGAATTCCGTCAGCCCCAGCATTTT.

Only a few counts were recorded for this clone. The chain carries TRBV6-6 and TRBJ2-7; 7 positions agree with TRBD2. Germline V gene sequence: CDR1 MNHNY, CDR2 SVGAGI (reference sequence). After removal of 1 base from V and 6 bases from J, the junction contained 9 bases not matched to a gene. This CDR3 contains 15 residues. The chain's CDR3 is CASSYYRRGTSEQYF. The CDR3 DNA sequence: TGTGCCAGCAGTTACTATCGGCGGGGGACCTCCGAGCAGTACTTC.

This chain joins TRBV6-5 and TRBJ2-7, with 11 bases matching TRBD1. Per the germline V gene, CDR1 is MNHEY and CDR2 is SVGAGI. V was clipped by 0 bases and J by 7 bases; unmatched bases: 5. The CDR3 covers 15 residues. CDR3 bases: TGTGCCAGCAGTTACTCGGGGACAGGGGGTTGGGAGCAGTACTTC. It codes for CASSYSGTGGWEQYF.

The chain recombines TRBV15 with TRBJ1-3, with TRBD1 matching over 10 bases. Trimming took 10 bases from V and 9 from J; bases not matched to a gene: 9. From germline, CDR1 is LNHNV and CDR2 YYDKDF (reference sequence). The CDR3 is made up of 13 amino acids. CDR3 DNA: TGTGCCAGCCGACAGGGGGCAGAAAGCACCATATATTTT. It encodes CASRQGAESTIYF.

In its sample, this clone was seen many times. The V call is TRBV7-6, the J call TRBJ2-5; a possible D gene is TRBD1 (7 bases). The CDR3 contains 14 residues. V dropped 4 bases and J dropped 5 bases, with 14 bases sitting between them. CDR1 SGHVS and CDR2 FNYEAQ come from the germline V gene. This CDR3 reads CASSWGGRGETQYF. The CDR3 coding sequence is TGTGCCAGCAGCTGGGGAGGCAGGGGGGAGACCCAGTACTTC.

V usage is TRBV6-1 and J usage is TRBJ1-3; D perhaps matches TRBD1 (6 bases). From germline, CDR1 is MNHNS and CDR2 SASEGT. V was pared by 5 bases and J by 5 bases, with 13 bases between. CDR3 size: 14 residues. CDR3 in amino acids: CASSTLDRRNTIYF. For the CDR3, the DNA is TGTGCCAGCAGTACTTTAGACAGGCGAAACACCATATATTTT.

On this clone: One end of the junction varies from germline; a read error may be responsible. The gene calls are TRBV20-1 and TRBJ2-3, with unresolved D. This CDR3 contains 10 residues. In germline, CDR1 is DFQATT, CDR2 SNEGSKA (reference sequence). CDR3 nucleotides: TGCAGCGCTACCACCGGGACGCAGTATTTT. Translated: CSATTGTQYF.

This chain links TRBV19 with TRBJ1-5; D uncertain. CDR1 is LNHDA, CDR2 SQIVND, per germline (reference sequence). V gave up 6 bases and J gave up 6 bases, with 12 bases separating them. The CDR3 consists of 13 residues. The DNA of the CDR3 is TGTGCCAGTAGGTGGGGTCGCGGTCAGCCCCAGCATTTT. Translating gives CASRWGRGQPQHF.

The J gene is TRBJ2-7, the V gene TRBV11-2, with 10 bases that match TRBD1. Germline assignment: CDR1 SGHAT and CDR2 FQNNGV. Trimming cost V 5 bases and J 1 base; bases outside gene matches: 5. The CDR3 loop spans 15 amino acids. This CDR3 reads CASSPRTGGSYEQYF. CDR3 nucleotides: TGTGCCAGCAGCCCTCGGACAGGGGGGTCCTACGAGCAGTACTTC.